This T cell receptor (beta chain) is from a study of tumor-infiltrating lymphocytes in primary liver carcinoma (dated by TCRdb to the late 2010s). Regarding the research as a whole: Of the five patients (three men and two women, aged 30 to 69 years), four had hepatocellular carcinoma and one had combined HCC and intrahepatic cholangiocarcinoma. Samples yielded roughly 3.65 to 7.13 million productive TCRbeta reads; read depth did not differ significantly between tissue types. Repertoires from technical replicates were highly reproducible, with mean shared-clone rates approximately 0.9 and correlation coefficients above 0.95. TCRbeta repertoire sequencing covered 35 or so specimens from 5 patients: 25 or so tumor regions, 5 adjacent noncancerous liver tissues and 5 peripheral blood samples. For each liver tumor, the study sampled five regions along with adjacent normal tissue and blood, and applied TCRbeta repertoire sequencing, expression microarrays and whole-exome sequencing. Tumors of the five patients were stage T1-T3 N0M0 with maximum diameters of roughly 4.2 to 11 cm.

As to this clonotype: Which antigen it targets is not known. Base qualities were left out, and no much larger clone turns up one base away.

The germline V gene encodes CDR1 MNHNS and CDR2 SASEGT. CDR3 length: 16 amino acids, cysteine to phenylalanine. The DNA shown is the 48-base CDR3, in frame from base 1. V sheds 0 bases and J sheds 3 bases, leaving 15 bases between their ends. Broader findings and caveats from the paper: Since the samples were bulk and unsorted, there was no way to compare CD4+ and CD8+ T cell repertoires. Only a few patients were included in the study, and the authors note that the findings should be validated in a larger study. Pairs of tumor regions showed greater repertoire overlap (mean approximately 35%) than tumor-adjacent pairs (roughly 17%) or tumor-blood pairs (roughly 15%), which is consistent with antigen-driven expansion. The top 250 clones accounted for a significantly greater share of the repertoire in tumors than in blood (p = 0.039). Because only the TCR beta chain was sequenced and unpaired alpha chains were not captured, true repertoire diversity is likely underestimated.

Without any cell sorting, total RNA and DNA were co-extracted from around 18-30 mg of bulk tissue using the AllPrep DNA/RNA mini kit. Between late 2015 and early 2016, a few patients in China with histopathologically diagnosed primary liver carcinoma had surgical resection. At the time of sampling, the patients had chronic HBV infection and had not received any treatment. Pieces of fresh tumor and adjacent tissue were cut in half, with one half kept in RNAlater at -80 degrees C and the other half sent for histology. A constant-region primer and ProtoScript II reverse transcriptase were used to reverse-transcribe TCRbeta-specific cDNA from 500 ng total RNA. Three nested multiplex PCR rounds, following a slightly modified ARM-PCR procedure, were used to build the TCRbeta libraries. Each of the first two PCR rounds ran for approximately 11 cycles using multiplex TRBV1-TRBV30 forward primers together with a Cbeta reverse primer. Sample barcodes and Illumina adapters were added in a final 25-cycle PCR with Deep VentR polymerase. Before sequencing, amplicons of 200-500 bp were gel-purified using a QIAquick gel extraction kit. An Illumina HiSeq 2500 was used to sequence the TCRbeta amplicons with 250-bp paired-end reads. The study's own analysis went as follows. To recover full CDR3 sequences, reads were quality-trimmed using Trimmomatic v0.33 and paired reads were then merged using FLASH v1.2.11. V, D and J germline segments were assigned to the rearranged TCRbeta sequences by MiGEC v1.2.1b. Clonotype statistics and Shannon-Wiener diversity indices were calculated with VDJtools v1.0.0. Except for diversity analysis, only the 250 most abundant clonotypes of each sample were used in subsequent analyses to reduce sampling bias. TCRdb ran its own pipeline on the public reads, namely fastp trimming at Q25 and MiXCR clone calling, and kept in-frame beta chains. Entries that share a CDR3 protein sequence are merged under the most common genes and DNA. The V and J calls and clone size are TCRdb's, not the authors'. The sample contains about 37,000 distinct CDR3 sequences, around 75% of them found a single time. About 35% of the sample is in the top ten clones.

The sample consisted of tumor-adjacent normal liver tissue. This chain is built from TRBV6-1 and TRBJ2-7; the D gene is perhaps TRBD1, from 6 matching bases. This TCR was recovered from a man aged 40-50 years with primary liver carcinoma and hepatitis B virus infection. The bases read TGTGCCAGCAGTGAAGCAGCAATCAGGGGCGGCTACGAGCAGTACTTC. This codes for CASSEAAIRGGYEQYF.